This TCR beta chain was profiled in a study of T cells in women clearing cervical HPV infection. On the study more broadly: Cases were women with histologically confirmed HPV16-related CIN3 or worse, including a couple of invasive cancers.

Concerning this clone itself: Its antigen remains unidentified. The read terminates 3 residues ahead of where the CDR3 ends, so the germline J gene completes it.

There are 14 residues in the CDR3. V lost 4 bases and J 0 bases, leaving 10 bases between the germline ends. CDR1 SGHDT and CDR2 YYEEEE come from the germline V gene. Genomic DNA, averaging around 1,200 ng per sample, yielded TCR beta CDR3 via immunoSEQ. Clones were sequenced by immunoSEQ multiplex PCR, and TCRdb holds only the in-frame ones, with some missing. The repertoire shows more than 40,000 clones; the top ten hold 0.8% to 1%. Whole-study results and caveats: TRBV6-7 relative abundance averaged around 0.11% in cases and 0.15% to 0.2% in controls.

The gene calls are TRBV5-6 and TRBJ1-1; the D gene is possibly TRBD1 (5 bases). The TCR comes from a woman aged 18 to 75 with a cervical HPV16 infection that either progressed to CIN3+ or cleared (not recorded which). Sequenced sample: blood buffy coat. CDR3 loop: CASSPGPMNTEAFF. The sequenced CDR3 bases are TGTGCCAGCAGCCCAGGGCCCATGAACACTGAA.